The next 23 T cell receptor beta chains were all read from a single sample in a study of CDR3 diversity in severe acne. TCRdb reanalysed the PCR reads using MiXCR and keeps one entry per CDR3 protein. This sample has about 90,000 distinct CDR3 sequences; around 50% occur once, and the top ten carry approximately 10%. Sequencing was performed on blood. Every receptor here comes from a male donor with severe acne vulgaris.

The table lists this clonotype with many counts. The genes are TRBV5-4 and TRBJ2-5, with 7 bases aligning to TRBD2. Germline V lookup: CDR1 SGHNT, CDR2 YYREEE (reference sequence). The CDR3 sequence is 14 residues long. The V segment lost 4 bases and the J segment 2 bases; nucleotides outside the gene matches: 5. DNA for the CDR3: TGTGCCAGCAGCCAACCGGGGGGACAAGAGACCCAGTACTTC. This encodes CASSQPGGQETQYF.

V gene TRBV5-1 combines with J gene TRBJ1-6; TRBD1 is a possible D gene (5 bases). The CDR3 sequence is 16 residues long. V was shortened by 4 bases and J by 6 bases, with 17 bases between the two germline ends. CDR1 SGHRS and CDR2 YFSETQ come from the germline V gene. The DNA of the CDR3 is TGCGCCAGCAGCCCGGAGGCTGGGGCTGGTAATTCACCCCTCCACTTT. Amino acids: CASSPEAGAGNSPLHF.

This chain uses TRBV29-1 with TRBJ2-7, with D unclear. V lost 1 base and J 3 bases, leaving 4 bases between the germline ends. Germline loops: CDR1 SQVTM, CDR2 ANQGSEA. This CDR3 has 11 amino acids. The CDR3 spells CSVEGNYEQYF. Here the CDR3 DNA reads TGCAGCGTTGAAGGAAACTACGAGCAGTACTTC.

This clonotype was counted many times. The chain joins TRBV7-9 to TRBJ2-5, with 7 bases identical to TRBD2. The ends lost 2 bases at V and 4 bases at J; junction bases unmatched: 7. This CDR3 region has 15 residues. The germline gives CDR1 SEHNR, CDR2 FQNEAQ (reference sequence). DNA for the CDR3: TGTGCCAGCAGCTTATGGCGGGAGCGTAGAGAGACCCAGTACTTC. Encoded protein: CASSLWRERRETQYF.

V and J are TRBV7-3 and TRBJ2-1; 13 nucleotides match TRBD2. V lost 5 bases and J lost 6; bases outside the gene matches: 10. The CDR3 is 17 residues long. CDR1 and CDR2 from the germline V gene are SGHTA and FQGTGA. DNA for the CDR3: TGTGCCAGCAGCGTAAGGGGGACTAGCGGGACGGGCAATGAGCAGTTCTTC. As protein: CASSVRGTSGTGNEQFF.

Many counts were recorded for this clonotype. This chain joins TRBV19 and TRBJ1-5, with TRBD1 matching 10 bases. CDR3 length: 15 amino acids. Germline values: CDR1 LNHDA, CDR2 SQIVND (reference sequence). Germline trimming cut 6 bases from V and 6 bases from J; bases unmatched to any gene: 8. The CDR3 spells CASRTGTGDVQPQHF. The CDR3 region has the DNA TGTGCCAGTAGAACCGGGACAGGGGACGTTCAGCCCCAGCATTTT.

By sample share, this clonotype is medium-sized. The chain joins TRBV7-2 to TRBJ2-3; no clear D gene. The CDR3 consists of 13 residues. The ends were cut back, 5 bases at V and 3 bases at J, with 9 bases in the middle. Germline lookup yields CDR1 SGHTA and CDR2 FQGNSA. The DNA of the CDR3 is TGTGCCAGCAGCCGACACAAAACAGATACGCAGTATTTT. This gives the protein CASSRHKTDTQYF.

This clonotype was counted once. V usage is TRBV9 and J usage is TRBJ1-3, with D perhaps TRBD1 (5 bases). CDR3 length: 16 amino acids. V was shortened by 7 bases and J by 2 bases, with 19 bases between the two germline ends. From germline, CDR1 is SGDLS and CDR2 YYNGEE. The CDR3 here is CASGETGLVAGNTIYF. The CDR3 nucleotides read TGTGCCAGCGGCGAGACGGGACTGGTGGCTGGAAACACCATATATTTT. The full variable domain, rest sourced from reference TRBV9 and TRBJ1-3, is DSGVTQTPKHLITATGQRVTLRCSPRSGDLSVYWYQQSLDQGLQFLIQYYNGEERAKGNILERFSAQQFPDLHSELNLSSLELGDSALYFCASGETGLVAGNTIYFGEGSWLTVV.

This clonotype was observed a handful of times. The chain uses TRBV28 and TRBJ2-1; D gene ambiguous. Germline-derived CDR1 and CDR2 are MDHEN and SYDVKM. The CDR3 length is 15 residues. V was pared by 4 bases and J by 3 bases, with 13 bases between. CDR3 coding DNA: TGTGCCAGCAGTTCCATGGGTTTGGTCTACAATGAGCAGTTCTTC. Encoded protein: CASSSMGLVYNEQFF.

This clonotype has at least ten counts. V and J are TRBV10-1 and TRBJ2-7; perhaps TRBD1 as D (5 bases). Looked up from germline, CDR1 is WNHNN and CDR2 is SYGVQD (reference sequence). The CDR3 length is 13 residues. V was trimmed by 3 bases and J by 6 bases, leaving 12 bases between them. DNA of the CDR3: TGCGCCAGCAGTGATAGGGGCCCGGGCGAGCAGTACTTC. This encodes CASSDRGPGEQYF.

This chain links TRBV10-3 with TRBJ1-2, with TRBD1 matching 7 bases. CDR1 is ENHRY and CDR2 is SYGVKD in the germline V gene. The V and J ends lost 0 bases and 6 bases, in that order; junction bases with no gene match: 7. The CDR3 sequence is 15 residues long. The CDR3 is CAISESQGPGHGYTF. The CDR3 coding sequence is TGTGCCATCAGTGAGTCACAGGGGCCCGGTCATGGCTACACCTTC.

The genes are TRBV24-1 and TRBJ2-7, with D hard to call. Germline CDR1 reads KGHDR; CDR2 reads SFDVKD. V shed 3 bases and J shed 0 bases, with 11 bases lying between them. The CDR3 covers 15 residues. The CDR3 spells CATSDPLRGSYEQYF. The CDR3 DNA follows: TGTGCCACCAGTGATCCTCTTCGAGGCTCCTACGAGCAGTACTTC.

The chain recombines TRBV28 with TRBJ2-5; weak D call: TRBD1 (6 bases). The germline V gene encodes CDR1 MDHEN and CDR2 SYDVKM. Trimming took off 8 bases at V and 5 bases at J, with 12 bases between the two ends. The CDR3 spans 12 residues. The CDR3 sequence: CASVKGDETQYF. The CDR3 region has the DNA TGTGCCAGCGTCAAGGGGGATGAGACCCAGTACTTC.

In this sample, this clonotype is medium-sized. This chain joins TRBV20-1 and TRBJ2-5, with D unresolved. This CDR3 contains 12 residues. V was trimmed by 0 bases and J by 5 bases, leaving 7 bases between them. Looked up from germline, CDR1 is DFQATT and CDR2 is SNEGSKA (reference sequence). In DNA form, the CDR3 reads TGCAGTGCTAGAGAGATTGGGGAGACCCAGTACTTC. Its protein is CSAREIGETQYF.

This clonotype was found many times. Here the CDR3 reads CASSRGRGYEQYF. In nucleotides, the CDR3 is TGTGCCAGCAGTCGGGGGAGAGGTTACGAGCAGTACTTC. The chain joins TRBV7-2 to TRBJ2-7, with D perhaps matching TRBD2 (6 bases). The V gene's germline CDR1 is SGHTA and CDR2 FQGNSA. The V and J ends lost 6 bases and 4 bases respectively, with 13 bases between them. This CDR3 spans 13 amino acids.

The chain has TRBV25-1 and TRBJ2-5; D is undetermined. The CDR3 contains 14 residues. CDR1 and CDR2 (germline): MGHDK, SYGVNS. V was shortened by 6 bases and J by 2 bases, with 13 bases between the two germline ends. For the CDR3, the DNA is TGTGCCAGCAGCGCCGGAGCAGGTCAAGAGACCCAGTACTTC. Its protein is CASSAGAGQETQYF.

This rearrangement joins TRBV20-1 to TRBJ2-7, with D unresolved. The CDR3 has 8 residues. Germline lookup yields CDR1 DFQATT and CDR2 SNEGSKA (reference sequence). Trimming cost V 6 bases and J 3 bases, with 0 bases left between them. The CDR3 coding sequence is TGCAGTGCCTACGAGCAGTACTTC. Its translation is CSAYEQYF.

There are many counts of this clonotype. This rearrangement joins TRBV29-1 to TRBJ2-3, with a weak D call TRBD1 (6 bases). V was trimmed by 6 bases and J by 2 bases, leaving 21 bases between them. The CDR3 spans 16 residues. In germline, CDR1 is SQVTM, CDR2 ANQGSEA. The CDR3 DNA is TGCAGCGTCTCTCCCCCCAGGGACAAACACACAGATACGCAGTATTTT. Translating it yields CSVSPPRDKHTDTQYF.

A note on this clonotype: The junction departs from germline at one end; a sequencing error may be responsible. The chain recombines TRBV4-1 with TRBJ1-6, with TRBD1 as a possible D gene (6 bases). CDR1 is MGHRA, CDR2 YSYEKL, per germline. The CDR3 is 15 amino acids. As DNA, the CDR3 is TGCGCCAGCGGATCAGGGGAGGGGACTAATTCGCCCCTCCACTTC. Amino acid sequence: CASGSGEGTNSPLHF.

The sample holds a few counts of this clonotype. This chain uses TRBV5-6 with TRBJ2-5; D gene ambiguous. The V end was cut by 1 base, the J end by 5 bases, with 12 bases between. This CDR3 region has 14 residues. The germline V gene has CDR1 SGHDT and CDR2 YYEEEE. The CDR3 reads CASSLRRTKETQYF. The DNA for the CDR3 is TGTGCCAGCAGCTTGAGGCGGACCAAGGAGACCCAGTACTTC.

This chain uses TRBV24-1 with TRBJ2-5; 13 bases match TRBD2. The CDR3 has 15 amino acids. Per the germline V gene, CDR1 is KGHDR and CDR2 is SFDVKD. The junction had 8 bases not matched to a gene; V was cut back by 5 bases and J by 9 bases. The CDR3 nucleotides are TGTGCCACCAGTGTTGGGACTAGCGGGACCGGGGCCCAGTACTTC. Amino acids: CATSVGTSGTGAQYF.

The rearrangement joins TRBV2 to TRBJ2-5, with 7 bases aligning to TRBD1. The CDR3 spans 17 residues. J was trimmed by 3 bases and V by 0 bases; bases with no gene match: 10. Germline V gene data show CDR1 as SNHLY and CDR2 as FYNNEI. The CDR3 region has the DNA TGTGCCAGCAGTGAAGCCAACGACAGGGTAGGGAAAGAGACCCAGTACTTC. Protein: CASSEANDRVGKETQYF.

The chain carries TRBV19 and TRBJ1-5; D remains unclear. The V gene lost 6 bases and the J gene lost 0 bases, with 15 bases spanning the gap. Germline CDR1 is LNHDA and CDR2 is SQIVND (reference sequence). The CDR3 length is 16 residues. For the CDR3, the DNA is TGTGCCAGTAGCCCACCGACGGTCTATAGCAATCAGCCCCAGCATTTT. Encoded protein: CASSPPTVYSNQPQHF.